These 21 T cell receptor beta chains came from one sample sequenced in a study of breast tumors, draining lymph nodes, adjacent tissues. TCRdb re-called the multiplex PCR reads with MiXCR, one entry per CDR3 protein. Of more than 10,000 distinct CDR3 sequences in the sample, about three quarters were seen once. Material: tumor-adjacent breast tissue. The receptor source for this set is a female donor with breast cancer. Some clones in this sample may be carry-over from other donors' samples.

This clonotype rates as medium-sized. The chain carries TRBV4-1 and TRBJ1-5; TRBD1 might be the D (6 bases). Germline CDR1 and CDR2: MGHRA and YSYEKL. The CDR3 totals 16 residues. V was pared by 1 base and J by 7 bases, with 17 bases between. The CDR3 loop reads CASSQVGRGARQPQHF. The CDR3 nucleotides read TGCGCCAGCAGCCAAGTGGGGCGGGGGGCCAGGCAGCCCCAGCATTTT.

The rearrangement uses TRBV28 and TRBJ2-1, with D perhaps TRBD1 (6 bases). Germline CDR1 is MDHEN and CDR2 is SYDVKM. V was pared by 6 bases and J by 6 bases, with 12 bases between. The CDR3 loop spans 13 amino acids. CDR3 residues: CASSWGRGNEQFF. CDR3 bases: TGTGCCAGCAGCTGGGGGCGCGGCAATGAGCAGTTCTTC.

On this clonotype: Its ends do not fully match the called genes, so a read error is possible. This chain connects TRBV11-3 to TRBJ2-7, with 7 positions matching TRBD2. Per the germline V gene, CDR1 is SGHNT and CDR2 is YENEEA. This CDR3 contains 12 residues. CDR3 DNA: TGCGCCAGCAGGGACGGGGACTACGAGCGGTACTTC. Translated: CASRDGDYERYF.

The V gene is TRBV20-1, the J gene TRBJ2-1; 8 bases are shared with TRBD2. This CDR3 is 13 amino acids long. Germline V gives CDR1 DFQATT, CDR2 SNEGSKA (reference sequence). Germline trimming cut 7 bases from V and 1 base from J; bases unmatched to any gene: 3. DNA for the CDR3: TGCAGTGGGACTAGCCCTTCCTACAATGAGCAGTTCTTC. Its translation is CSGTSPSYNEQFF.

J is TRBJ2-1 and V is TRBV7-6, with 8 bases matching TRBD2. V lost 1 base, J lost 9 bases, and 5 bases stayed unmatched. CDR3 length: 14 amino acids. Germline CDR1 reads SGHVS; CDR2 reads FNYEAQ. CDR3 nucleotides: TGTGCCAGCAGCTTAGTGCCGGGGGGGGGTGAGCAGTTCTTC. This sequence encodes CASSLVPGGGEQFF.

This chain joins TRBV3-1 and TRBJ2-3; D not certain. CDR3 size: 15 residues. V was trimmed by 0 bases and J by 2 bases, leaving 9 bases between them. Germline V gives CDR1 LGHDT, CDR2 YNNKEL (reference sequence). The CDR3 here is CASSQDPRFTDTQYF. CDR3 nucleotides: TGTGCCAGCAGCCAAGATCCCAGATTCACAGATACGCAGTATTTT.

V and J are TRBV6-6 and TRBJ2-1; D unresolved. This CDR3 contains 12 residues. Germline CDR1 MNHNY, CDR2 SVGAGI (reference sequence). V dropped 6 bases and J dropped 5 bases, with 8 bases sitting between them. The CDR3 DNA reads as TGTGCCAGCAGCCGAGACAACAATGAGCAGTTCTTC. This sequence encodes CASSRDNNEQFF.

This chain joins TRBV20-1 and TRBJ2-3; D is uncertain. V lost 1 base and J 4 bases, leaving 15 bases between the germline ends. The CDR3 has 15 residues. Germline assignment: CDR1 DFQATT and CDR2 SNEGSKA (reference sequence). The CDR3 DNA reads as TGCAGTGCTAGAGTAGGCTCGACCGAAGCAGATACGCAGTATTTT. Translating it yields CSARVGSTEADTQYF.

This chain connects TRBV7-3 to TRBJ2-7; 7 nucleotides agree with TRBD2. This CDR3 contains 15 residues. The germline CDR1 and CDR2 sequences are SGHTA and FQGTGA. J gave up 3 bases and V 1 base, and 6 bases lay outside the gene matches. CDR3 loop: CASSLIAGDGYEQYF. CDR3 DNA: TGTGCCAGCAGCTTAATCGCGGGAGATGGCTACGAGCAGTACTTC.

The chain uses TRBV20-1 and TRBJ2-3, with unresolved D. Per the germline V gene, CDR1 is DFQATT and CDR2 is SNEGSKA (reference sequence). The V end was cut by 3 bases, the J end by 6 bases, with 13 bases between. This CDR3 spans 13 amino acids. CDR3 protein: CSASSLVGDTQYF. CDR3 sequence (DNA): TGCAGTGCTAGCTCCCTAGTGGGCGATACGCAGTATTTT.

In this sample, this clonotype turned up many times. This chain connects TRBV18 to TRBJ2-7, with D possibly called TRBD1 or TRBD2 (5 bases each). There are 13 residues in the CDR3. V shed 5 bases and J shed 2 bases, with 10 bases lying between them. CDR1 KGHSH and CDR2 LQKENI come from the germline V gene. CDR3 sequence: CASSGTVAYEQYF. Here the CDR3 DNA reads TGTGCCAGCTCAGGGACGGTAGCCTACGAGCAGTACTTC.

V usage is TRBV12-3 or TRBV12-4 and J usage is TRBJ2-7; a weak D match, TRBD2 (6 bases). The CDR3 is 14 residues long. Trimming took off 4 bases at V and 3 bases at J, with 13 bases between the two ends. This CDR3 is CASSWTNRYYEQYF. In DNA form, the CDR3 reads TGTGCCAGCAGTTGGACTAACAGGTACTACGAGCAGTACTTC.

The V call is TRBV7-9, the J call TRBJ1-2, with 7 nucleotides matching TRBD1. The V and J ends lost 5 bases and 8 bases, in that order; junction bases with no gene match: 8. There are 13 residues in the CDR3. Germline lookup yields CDR1 SEHNR and CDR2 FQNEAQ (reference sequence). Here the CDR3 reads CASSPATGLGYTF. CDR3 sequence (DNA): TGTGCCAGCAGCCCGGCGACAGGGTTGGGCTACACCTTC.

The chain is built from TRBV20-1 and TRBJ2-1; 12 bases match TRBD2. CDR3 length: 15 amino acids. Trimming removed 4 bases from V and 5 bases from J; junction bases left unmatched: 6. Germline V gene sequence: CDR1 DFQATT, CDR2 SNEGSKA (reference sequence). This CDR3 is CSANGLAGKDNEQFF. In DNA form, the CDR3 reads TGCAGTGCTAATGGACTAGCGGGAAAAGACAATGAGCAGTTCTTC.

This clonotype occurred once. CDR3 sequence: CSVVPFEQYF. CDR3 sequence (DNA): TGCAGCGTTGTCCCGTTTGAGCAGTACTTC. The chain employs TRBV29-1 and TRBJ2-7, with D uncertain. The CDR3 sequence is 10 residues long. Germline lookup yields CDR1 SQVTM and CDR2 ANQGSEA. V lost 4 bases, J lost 7 bases, and 8 bases lay in between.

This chain uses TRBV20-1 with TRBJ2-1, with a weak D call TRBD2 (6 bases). Germline CDR1 is DFQATT and CDR2 is SNEGSKA (reference sequence). V was pared by 2 bases and J by 1 base, with 18 bases between. This CDR3 region has 17 residues. CDR3 sequence: CSARLLHGSASYNEQFF. CDR3 sequence (DNA): TGCAGTGCTAGACTCCTCCACGGGAGCGCTTCCTACAATGAGCAGTTCTTC.

The chain links TRBV12-5 to TRBJ2-3; no clear D. V lost 1 base to trimming and J lost 3 bases, with 5 bases between them. Looked up from germline, CDR1 is LGHNT and CDR2 is FRNRAP. The CDR3 is made up of 13 amino acids. Here the CDR3 reads CASGLDVTDTQYF. DNA for the CDR3: TGTGCTAGTGGTTTGGACGTGACAGATACGCAGTATTTT.

The CDR3 nucleotides are TGTGCCAGCAGCCCCAACAGAGCCTACGAGCAGTACTTC. Translated, it gives CASSPNRAYEQYF. The rearrangement joins TRBV3-2 to TRBJ2-7. TRBV3-2 is given as a pseudogene. This CDR3 is 13 amino acids long.

The rearrangement joins TRBV2 to TRBJ2-7, with TRBD1 identical over 8 bases. CDR1 and CDR2 from the germline V gene are SNHLY and FYNNEI. The CDR3 consists of 14 residues. The V gene end was trimmed by 4 bases and the J gene end by 0 bases; junction bases not matched to a gene: 2. CDR3 bases: TGTGCCAGCAGTGGACAGGGGAGCTCCTACGAGCAGTACTTC. As protein: CASSGQGSSYEQYF.

By frequency in the sample, this clonotype is medium-sized. The chain uses TRBV24-1 and TRBJ1-2, with D maybe TRBD1 (6 bases). V lost 4 bases and J 2 bases, leaving 7 bases between the germline ends. Germline V gives CDR1 KGHDR, CDR2 SFDVKD. This CDR3 is 13 amino acids long. CDR3 sequence: CATSEQGNYGYTF. The CDR3 nucleotides read TGTGCCACCAGTGAACAGGGAAACTATGGCTACACCTTC.

This clonotype was seen many times. The DNA for the CDR3 is TGTGCCAGCAGTGAAGGGCAGGTGGTCCAAGAGACCCAGTACTTC. As protein: CASSEGQVVQETQYF. V gene TRBV6-1 combines with J gene TRBJ2-5; D unclear. There are 15 residues in the CDR3. Germline lookup yields CDR1 MNHNS and CDR2 SASEGT. V lost 1 base, J lost 1 base, and 10 bases lay in between.